The next 17 T cell receptor beta chains were all read from a single sample in a study of monozygotic twins with inflammatory bowel disease. TCRdb processed the 5' RACE reads again and assigns one entry to each CDR3 protein, with no DNA. Its listing shows roughly 100,000 distinct CDR3 sequences. The source material was blood. The source is a human donor with ulcerative colitis or Crohn's disease, or a healthy co-twin of an affected twin (not recorded which).

The chain carries TRBV6-5 and TRBJ2-4; lacking DNA, the TRBD1 call made by TCRdb goes unchecked. The CDR3 contains 14 residues. Germline V gene data show CDR1 as MNHEY and CDR2 as SVGAGI. The CDR3 loop reads CASSYSRGVSIQYF.

V usage is TRBV9 and J usage is TRBJ2-3; the D call of TRBD1 rests on TCRdb alone, since no DNA is present to check it. The CDR3 contains 16 residues. Germline V gene data show CDR1 as SGDLS and CDR2 as YYNGEE. The chain's CDR3 is CASSPREGALTDTQYF. Together with reference TRBV9 and TRBJ2-3, the CDR3 gives the full variable domain: DSGVTQTPKHLITATGQRVTLRCSPRSGDLSVYWYQQSLDQGLQFLIQYYNGEERAKGNILERFSAQQFPDLHSELNLSSLELGDSALYFCASSPREGALTDTQYFGPGTRLTVL.

The chain is built from TRBV5-1 and TRBJ1-2. The CDR3 consists of 18 residues. Germline V lookup: CDR1 SGHRS, CDR2 YFSETQ. CDR3 amino acids: CASSLDFGRTIANYGYTF.

The genes are TRBV6-2 or TRBV6-3 and TRBJ2-2; lacking DNA, the TRBD2 call made by TCRdb goes unchecked. The CDR3 length is 19 residues. CDR1 is MNHEY and CDR2 is SVGEGT in the germline V gene. The CDR3 sequence: CASSYSGRLAGKVAGELFF.

The V and J genes are TRBV6-6 and TRBJ1-5; TCRdb calls TRBD1, which cannot be checked without DNA. The germline V gene has CDR1 MNHNY and CDR2 SVGAGI (reference sequence). This CDR3 has 14 residues. The CDR3 loop reads CASSSQGSNQPQHF.

The V and J genes are TRBV18 and TRBJ2-5; TCRdb's D call of TRBD1 is untestable without DNA. Germline CDR1 KGHSH, CDR2 LQKENI. The CDR3 covers 14 residues. The CDR3 here is CASSSRTGIETQYF.

The J gene is TRBJ2-2, the V gene TRBV9. The CDR3 has 16 residues. The germline V gene encodes CDR1 SGDLS and CDR2 YYNGEE. The CDR3 spells CASSAKSWTNTGELFF.

V gene TRBV12-3 or TRBV12-4 combines with J gene TRBJ1-5. This CDR3 spans 15 amino acids. CDR3 region: CASSFQEGSNQPQHF.

This sequence joins TRBV5-1 and TRBJ2-1; TCRdb picks TRBD1, but there is no DNA to check that call. The CDR3 has 13 amino acids. Germline V gene data show CDR1 as SGHRS and CDR2 as YFSETQ. CDR3 loop: CASLVTGPNEQFF.

The genes are TRBV28 and TRBJ1-2. The CDR3 contains 12 residues. Germline V gene lookup returns CDR1 MDHEN and CDR2 SYDVKM. The CDR3 sequence: CASSSVLYGYTF.

The chain links TRBV12-3 or TRBV12-4 to TRBJ2-7; the TCRdb call, TRBD1, lacks DNA for checking. The CDR3 contains 14 residues. The CDR3 protein is CASSPQVGQGEQYF.

The chain has TRBV20-1 and TRBJ2-5; absent DNA, TCRdb's TRBD1 call cannot be checked. Germline values: CDR1 DFQATT, CDR2 SNEGSKA (reference sequence). The CDR3 loop spans 14 amino acids. CDR3 protein: CSAREKQGQETQYF.

The rearrangement joins TRBV5-1 to TRBJ2-1. This CDR3 has 13 amino acids. Per the germline V gene, CDR1 is SGHRS and CDR2 is YFSETQ. The CDR3 protein is CASSRALWYEQFF.

CDR3 protein: CATRQNTEAFF. This chain connects TRBV24-1 to TRBJ1-1. CDR1 is KGHDR and CDR2 is SFDVKD in the germline V gene. The CDR3 contains 11 residues.

The genes are TRBV5-6 and TRBJ2-6; the D call of TRBD2 rests on TCRdb alone, since no DNA is present to check it. Germline V lookup: CDR1 SGHDT, CDR2 YYEEEE. The length of the CDR3 is 19 residues. The chain's CDR3 is CASSLRDLVALSGANVLTF.

The V call is TRBV20-1, the J call TRBJ1-5; TCRdb reports TRBD1, a call that lacks DNA to check it against. The CDR3 covers 15 residues. Germline CDR1 is DFQATT and CDR2 is SNEGSKA (reference sequence). This chain's CDR3 is CSAAPGTQFNQPQHF.

The chain is built from TRBV29-1 and TRBJ2-1; there is no DNA to check the TCRdb D call of TRBD1. Germline CDR1 reads SQVTM; CDR2 reads ANQGSEA. The CDR3 has 13 amino acids. CDR3 in amino acids: CSARDSHYNEQFF.